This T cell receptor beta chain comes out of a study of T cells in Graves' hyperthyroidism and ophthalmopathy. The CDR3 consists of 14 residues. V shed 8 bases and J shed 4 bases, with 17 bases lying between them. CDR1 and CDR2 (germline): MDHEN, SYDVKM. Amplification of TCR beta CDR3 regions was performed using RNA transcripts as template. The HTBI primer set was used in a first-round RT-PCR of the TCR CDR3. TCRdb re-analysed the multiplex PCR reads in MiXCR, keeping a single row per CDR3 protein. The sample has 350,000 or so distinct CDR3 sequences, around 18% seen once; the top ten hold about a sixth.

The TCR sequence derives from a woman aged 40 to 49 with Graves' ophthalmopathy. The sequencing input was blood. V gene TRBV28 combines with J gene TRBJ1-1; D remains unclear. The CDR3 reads CASLSAGSGTEAFF. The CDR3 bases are TGTGCCAGCTTAAGTGCTGGATCGGGCACTGAAGCTTTCTTT.